A single T cell receptor beta chain is shown here with its context. The target antigen is unknown. V shed 2 bases, J shed 9 bases, and the junction held 10 bases outside the gene matches. Germline CDR1 MNHEY, CDR2 SVGAGI. The CDR3 has 15 residues. The data are from a study of cytomegalovirus exposure and HLA in healthy donors. Study findings and constraints: In a later analysis, an Asian-associated ancestry cluster reportedly showed fewer N-insertions than the roughly 730-donor mean. A later analysis found that most CMV-associated TCR beta chains appeared HLA-restricted. In a later analysis, a missense DCLRE1C variant was linked to TCR beta V- and J-gene trimming.

PCR employed 60 Vbeta and 13 Jbeta primers. This table comes from immunoSEQ multiplex PCR, and its TCRdb copy is limited to in-frame clones, with some not included. The sample contains 110,000 to 150,000 clones, roughly 80% of which appear only once. The chain uses TRBV6-5 and TRBJ1-1; the match to TRBD1 covers 9 bases. Sequencing used PBMCs. The clonotype originates from a man aged 18 to 35 in good health and CMV-seronegative. The CDR3 reads CASSYGTGTGNQAFF. The DNA of the CDR3 is TGTGCCAGCAGTTACGGGACAGGGACAGGCAATCAAGCTTTCTTT.